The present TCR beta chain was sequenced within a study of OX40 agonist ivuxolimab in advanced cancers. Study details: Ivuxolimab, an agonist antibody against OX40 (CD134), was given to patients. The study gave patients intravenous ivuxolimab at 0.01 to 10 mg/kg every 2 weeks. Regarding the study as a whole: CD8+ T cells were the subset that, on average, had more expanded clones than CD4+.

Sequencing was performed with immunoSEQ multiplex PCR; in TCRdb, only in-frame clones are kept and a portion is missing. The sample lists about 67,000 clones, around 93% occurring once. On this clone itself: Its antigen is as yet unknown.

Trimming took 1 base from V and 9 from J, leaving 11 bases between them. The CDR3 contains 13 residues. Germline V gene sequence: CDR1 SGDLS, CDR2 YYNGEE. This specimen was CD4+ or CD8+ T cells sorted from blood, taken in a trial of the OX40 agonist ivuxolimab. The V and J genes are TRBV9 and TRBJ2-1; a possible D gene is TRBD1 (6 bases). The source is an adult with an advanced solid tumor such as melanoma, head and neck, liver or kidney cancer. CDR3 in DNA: TGTGCCAGCAGCGTAAGGGGGTACGGTGAGCAGTTCTTC. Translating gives CASSVRGYGEQFF.